Given below is one T cell receptor beta chain in context. Its antigen is not identified. In each PCR, synthetic TCR analog templates were spiked in. Sequencing used immunoSEQ multiplex PCR; TCRdb keeps in-frame clones, though not all of them. The sample contains 100,000 to 150,000 clones, about 82% of which appear only once. This specimen belongs to a study of PD-L1 blockade in urothelial cancer. Whole-study context: The median T cell count in blood samples was over 140,000.

Overall study results and limits: Clones that were tumor-associated expanded more in the blood of durable-benefit patients at 3 weeks.

Time point described: peripheral blood 6 weeks after treatment start. The CDR3 loop spans 15 amino acids. After removal of 4 bases from V and 2 bases from J, the junction contained 8 bases not matched to a gene. The germline CDR1 and CDR2 sequences are SGHRS and YFSETQ. Specimen: PBMCs, collected around atezolizumab (anti-PD-L1) treatment. The J gene is TRBJ1-1, the V gene TRBV5-1; the match to TRBD1 covers 7 bases. This receptor was obtained from a man aged 45-60 years with urothelial cancer. This CDR3 is CASSPAGQRNTEAFF. CDR3 DNA: TGCGCCAGCAGCCCTGCGGGACAGCGAAACACTGAAGCTTTCTTT.